This T cell receptor (beta chain) was identified during a study of shared T cell receptors in the human thymus. Per the germline V gene, CDR1 is SGHKS and CDR2 is YYEKEE (reference sequence). This CDR3 comprises 15 residues. V was cut by 2 bases and J by 3 bases, with 15 bases left in between. Data came from immunoSEQ multiplex PCR; TCRdb stores just in-frame clones and leaves some out. In the table there are 600,000 or so clones, approximately 87% of which are singletons. The sample also formed part of further work on human thymus T cells. That investigation notes: Among the donors, all were healthy Finnish infants having corrective surgery for congenital heart defects. Thymus pieces cut out during corrective heart surgery were the tissue that was used. Thymic and blood repertoires appeared to carry a bias in their V and J gene usage. Related work found strong thymic repertoire overlap between unrelated individuals.

The V and J genes are TRBV5-5 and TRBJ2-7; tentatively, D is TRBD2 (5 bases). This TCR came from a boy in the first two years of life with a congenital heart defect. Sequenced sample: thymocytes. CDR3 coding DNA: TGTGCCAGCAGCTTCTGGTACCGAGGGATCTACGAGCAGTACTTC. Its translation: CASSFWYRGIYEQYF.